This TCR beta chain was found in a study of blood T cell repertoires in COVID-19. Background on the study: Samples taken during acute and convalescent COVID-19 were collected in the United States, Italy and Spain. Sources were T cells, B-cell-depleted T cells, or PBMCs; the material itself was cDNA or gDNA.

CDR3 length: 14 residues. The V end was cut by 3 bases, the J end by 2 bases, with 11 bases between. Germline loops: CDR1 MNHNY, CDR2 SVGAGI (reference sequence). Patients at the Seattle site were enrolled during active infection and followed longitudinally. Original handling: Nucleated cell number was recorded as an estimate derived from reference gene primer amplification. The method was immunoSEQ multiplex PCR; TCRdb's version includes in-frame clones alone and lacks a portion of them. V, J and clone size reflect that table, while D and trimming were determined from the DNA. The table records some 140,000 clones, roughly 77% of them present only once.

The genes are TRBV6-6 and TRBJ2-7; D perhaps matches TRBD1 (5 bases). The receptor was derived from a woman between 65 and 79 years old with COVID-19, enrolled during active disease. The sample taken for sequencing was peripheral blood. CDR3 sequence (DNA): TGTGCCAGCAGTTATCGGCAGGGCGCCTACGAGCAGTACTTC. As protein: CASSYRQGAYEQYF.